These 3 T cell receptor beta chains share one sample of origin, sequenced in a study of cytomegalovirus exposure and HLA in healthy donors. The PCR used 60 Vbeta and 13 Jbeta primers. Assay used: immunoSEQ multiplex PCR; TCRdb lists only in-frame clones, some missing. The sample lists about 100,000 clones, roughly 70% occurring once. The sequencing input was PBMCs. These receptors were collected from a woman younger than 30 in good health and CMV-seropositive.

The sample holds a few counts of this clone. The J gene is TRBJ2-3, the V gene TRBV7-9; 9 bases are a match to TRBD2. The V and J ends lost 3 bases and 6 bases, in that order; junction bases with no gene match: 7. Germline CDR1 is SEHNR and CDR2 is FQNEAQ (reference sequence). This CDR3 comprises 15 residues. Here the CDR3 reads CASSFTTSGRDTQYF. The CDR3 region has the DNA TGTGCCAGCAGCTTCACGACTAGCGGTCGGGATACGCAGTATTTT.

The J gene is TRBJ2-1, the V gene TRBV14; D remains ambiguous. V was clipped by 2 bases and J by 4 bases, with 6 bases between them. Per germline, CDR1 SGHDN and CDR2 FVKESK. CDR3 length equals 13 residues. The CDR3: CASSQPGYNEQFF. CDR3 nucleotide sequence: TGTGCCAGCAGCCAACCGGGTTACAATGAGCAGTTCTTC.

This sequence joins TRBV7-2 and TRBJ2-1; no definite D call. Germline V CDR1 and CDR2: SGHTA, FQGNSA. Trimming stripped 2 bases from V and 1 base from J, with 3 bases between. The CDR3 has 13 amino acids. The CDR3 spells CASSLPSYNEQFF. In nucleotides, the CDR3 is TGTGCCAGCAGCTTACCTTCCTACAATGAGCAGTTCTTC.